One and the same sample provided the 16 T cell receptor beta chains below, sequenced in a study of molecular identifiers for immune sequencing clone quantification. TCRdb called the PCR reads again in MiXCR, with one record for every CDR3 protein. The sample lists roughly 630,000 distinct CDR3 sequences; less than 30% were seen once. Sequenced material: naive CD8+ T cells from blood, with Jurkat cell RNA spiked in. The subset here: FACS-sorted CD8+CD4-CCR7+CD45RA+ naive T cells. These receptors all come from a human donor in good health. Some libraries in this study had Jurkat cell RNA spiked in.

V gene TRBV4-3 combines with J gene TRBJ2-3, with D possibly TRBD2 on 6 matching bases. CDR1 is LGHNA and CDR2 is YSLEER in the germline V gene. The CDR3 is made up of 13 amino acids. Trimming took off 4 bases at V and 5 bases at J, with 10 bases between the two ends. CDR3 sequence reads: CASSPGGIDTQYF. The CDR3 nucleotides read TGCGCCAGCAGCCCAGGAGGGATAGATACGCAGTATTTT.

This clonotype has ten or more counts. This chain connects TRBV6-2 or TRBV6-3 to TRBJ2-7, with D unclear. This CDR3 has 12 amino acids. The germline V gene encodes CDR1 MNHEY and CDR2 SVGEGT. V lost 3 bases and J 3 bases, leaving 6 bases between the germline ends. In DNA, the CDR3 is TGTGCCAGCAGTTATTCGGACTACGAGCAGTACTTC. Translating it yields CASSYSDYEQYF.

The chain combines TRBV19 with TRBJ1-1; D ambiguous. The V and J ends lost 3 bases and 0 bases respectively, with 8 bases between them. Germline CDR1 and CDR2: LNHDA and SQIVND (reference sequence). The CDR3 consists of 14 residues. CDR3 in amino acids: CASSIPSLNTEAFF. The CDR3 nucleotides are TGTGCCAGTAGTATCCCCAGCCTGAACACTGAAGCTTTCTTT.

This clonotype occurred many times. The rearrangement uses TRBV12-3 or TRBV12-4 and TRBJ1-5; D unclear. The V end lost 8 bases, the J end lost 7 bases, and 12 bases lay between the germline ends. This CDR3 has 12 amino acids. The CDR3 here is CASGRRAQPQHF. The DNA for the CDR3 is TGTGCCAGCGGTAGGAGGGCCCAGCCCCAGCATTTT.

A word on this clonotype: It may be a read error: a sequence one base away is much more abundant. V gene TRBV14 combines with J gene TRBJ2-6; D gene uncertain. The CDR3 extends over 17 amino acids. Germline loops: CDR1 SGHDN, CDR2 FVKESK. Trimming left V 4 bases short and J 3 bases short, with 16 bases between. CDR3 sequence: CASSPVLVRYGANVLTF. Written as DNA, the CDR3 is TGTGCCAGCAGCCCAGTGCTGGTACGGTATGGGGCCAACGTCCTGACTTTC.

The chain employs TRBV6-5 and TRBJ1-6, with D perhaps TRBD1 (6 bases). V gave up 0 bases and J gave up 6 bases, with 9 bases separating them. The CDR3 is made up of 15 amino acids. Germline CDR1 reads MNHEY; CDR2 reads SVGAGI. This CDR3 is CASSYSPQGNSPLHF. The CDR3 nucleotides read TGTGCCAGCAGTTACTCGCCACAGGGTAATTCACCCCTCCACTTT.

This clonotype was seen only a few times. CDR3 sequence (DNA): TGCGCCAGCAGCTGGGGGGAAACTCCAGATCTTAACTATGGCTACACCTTC. Amino acid sequence: CASSWGETPDLNYGYTF. V gene TRBV5-1 combines with J gene TRBJ1-2, with D possibly being TRBD1 (5 bases). The germline V and J ends were trimmed by 3 bases and 1 base, with 19 bases remaining between them. From germline, CDR1 is SGHRS and CDR2 YFSETQ. The CDR3 length is 17 residues.

As to this clonotype: A read error may produce the germline difference seen at one junction end. The chain carries TRBV27 and TRBJ2-1, with 12 positions matching TRBD2. Looked up from germline, CDR1 is MNHEY and CDR2 is SMNVEV (reference sequence). The CDR3 contains 15 residues. The chain's CDR3 is CARSLLAGGRNEQFF. In nucleotides, the CDR3 is TGTGCCAGAAGTTTACTAGCGGGGGGCCGCAATGAGCAGTTCTTC.

The gene calls are TRBV7-2 and TRBJ2-3; D remains unclear. This CDR3 spans 14 amino acids. Trimming cost V 1 base and J 4 bases, with 9 bases left between them. The germline V gene encodes CDR1 SGHTA and CDR2 FQGNSA. CDR3: CASSLERVSDTQYF. CDR3 nucleotides: TGTGCCAGCAGCTTAGAGCGAGTCTCAGATACGCAGTATTTT.

Concerning this clonotype: As the CDR3 is not closed by the conserved phenylalanine or tryptophan, this likely results from a read error. The chain is built from TRBV6-5 and TRBJ1-1; TRBD1 is a possible D gene (5 bases). This CDR3 contains 11 residues. From germline, CDR1 is MNHEY and CDR2 SVGAGI. The chain's CDR3 is CTAGLNTEAFL. The CDR3 nucleotides are TGTACCGCGGGGCTGAACACTGAAGCTTTCCTT.

This clonotype was picked up a small number of times. V and J are TRBV12-3 or TRBV12-4 and TRBJ2-7; D is undetermined. V was clipped by 5 bases and J by 3 bases, with 8 bases between them. The CDR3 spans 12 residues. The CDR3 DNA is TGTGCCAGCAGTCGCGCTCTCTACGAGCAGTACTTC. Translated: CASSRALYEQYF.

This clonotype has only a few counts. The V gene is TRBV11-1, the J gene TRBJ2-2; 7 nucleotides align to TRBD2. CDR1 and CDR2 (germline): SGHAT, FQDESV (reference sequence). With V trimmed by 5 bases and J by 2 bases, 8 bases remained unmatched. The CDR3 covers 16 residues. Here the CDR3 DNA reads TGTGCCAGCAGCCCCATGGGCGGGAGCAACACCGGGGAGCTGTTTTTT. As protein: CASSPMGGSNTGELFF.

This clonotype occurred a few times. The chain carries TRBV27 and TRBJ2-7, with D possibly TRBD2 on 5 matching bases. V was pared by 0 bases and J by 3 bases, with 9 bases between. Per the germline V gene, CDR1 is MNHEY and CDR2 is SMNVEV (reference sequence). The CDR3 runs to 14 residues. CDR3 region: CASSLSLGDYEQYF. CDR3 bases: TGTGCCAGCAGTTTATCACTCGGGGACTACGAGCAGTACTTC.

This clonotype was detected a few times. This sequence joins TRBV4-1 and TRBJ2-1; D remains ambiguous. Germline V CDR1 and CDR2: MGHRA, YSYEKL. The CDR3 is 12 residues long. With 0 bases removed from V and 9 bases from J, the gap between germline ends came to 6 bases. The CDR3 DNA follows: TGCGCCAGCAGCCAAGAGGGAACTGAGCAGTTCTTC. Translation gives CASSQEGTEQFF.

This clonotype was counted at least ten times. V and J are TRBV28 and TRBJ2-3, with a possible D match to TRBD1 (5 bases). The CDR3 covers 14 residues. In germline, CDR1 is MDHEN, CDR2 SYDVKM. V lost 6 bases to trimming and J lost 5 bases, with 15 bases between them. The CDR3 sequence is CASSTQDTLDTQYF. The DNA of the CDR3 is TGTGCCAGCAGCACACAGGACACCTTAGATACGCAGTATTTT.

Comment on this clonotype: It may be a read error: a sequence one base away is much more abundant. CDR3 in amino acids: CSARDSALGAGELFF. CDR3 DNA: TGCAGTGCTAGAGATTCCGCTTTGGGCGCCGGGGAGCTGTTTTTT. This chain connects TRBV20-1 to TRBJ2-2; D not certain. CDR1 is DFQATT and CDR2 is SNEGSKA in the germline V gene (reference sequence). Trimming stripped 0 bases from V and 6 bases from J, with 14 bases between. This CDR3 has 15 amino acids.